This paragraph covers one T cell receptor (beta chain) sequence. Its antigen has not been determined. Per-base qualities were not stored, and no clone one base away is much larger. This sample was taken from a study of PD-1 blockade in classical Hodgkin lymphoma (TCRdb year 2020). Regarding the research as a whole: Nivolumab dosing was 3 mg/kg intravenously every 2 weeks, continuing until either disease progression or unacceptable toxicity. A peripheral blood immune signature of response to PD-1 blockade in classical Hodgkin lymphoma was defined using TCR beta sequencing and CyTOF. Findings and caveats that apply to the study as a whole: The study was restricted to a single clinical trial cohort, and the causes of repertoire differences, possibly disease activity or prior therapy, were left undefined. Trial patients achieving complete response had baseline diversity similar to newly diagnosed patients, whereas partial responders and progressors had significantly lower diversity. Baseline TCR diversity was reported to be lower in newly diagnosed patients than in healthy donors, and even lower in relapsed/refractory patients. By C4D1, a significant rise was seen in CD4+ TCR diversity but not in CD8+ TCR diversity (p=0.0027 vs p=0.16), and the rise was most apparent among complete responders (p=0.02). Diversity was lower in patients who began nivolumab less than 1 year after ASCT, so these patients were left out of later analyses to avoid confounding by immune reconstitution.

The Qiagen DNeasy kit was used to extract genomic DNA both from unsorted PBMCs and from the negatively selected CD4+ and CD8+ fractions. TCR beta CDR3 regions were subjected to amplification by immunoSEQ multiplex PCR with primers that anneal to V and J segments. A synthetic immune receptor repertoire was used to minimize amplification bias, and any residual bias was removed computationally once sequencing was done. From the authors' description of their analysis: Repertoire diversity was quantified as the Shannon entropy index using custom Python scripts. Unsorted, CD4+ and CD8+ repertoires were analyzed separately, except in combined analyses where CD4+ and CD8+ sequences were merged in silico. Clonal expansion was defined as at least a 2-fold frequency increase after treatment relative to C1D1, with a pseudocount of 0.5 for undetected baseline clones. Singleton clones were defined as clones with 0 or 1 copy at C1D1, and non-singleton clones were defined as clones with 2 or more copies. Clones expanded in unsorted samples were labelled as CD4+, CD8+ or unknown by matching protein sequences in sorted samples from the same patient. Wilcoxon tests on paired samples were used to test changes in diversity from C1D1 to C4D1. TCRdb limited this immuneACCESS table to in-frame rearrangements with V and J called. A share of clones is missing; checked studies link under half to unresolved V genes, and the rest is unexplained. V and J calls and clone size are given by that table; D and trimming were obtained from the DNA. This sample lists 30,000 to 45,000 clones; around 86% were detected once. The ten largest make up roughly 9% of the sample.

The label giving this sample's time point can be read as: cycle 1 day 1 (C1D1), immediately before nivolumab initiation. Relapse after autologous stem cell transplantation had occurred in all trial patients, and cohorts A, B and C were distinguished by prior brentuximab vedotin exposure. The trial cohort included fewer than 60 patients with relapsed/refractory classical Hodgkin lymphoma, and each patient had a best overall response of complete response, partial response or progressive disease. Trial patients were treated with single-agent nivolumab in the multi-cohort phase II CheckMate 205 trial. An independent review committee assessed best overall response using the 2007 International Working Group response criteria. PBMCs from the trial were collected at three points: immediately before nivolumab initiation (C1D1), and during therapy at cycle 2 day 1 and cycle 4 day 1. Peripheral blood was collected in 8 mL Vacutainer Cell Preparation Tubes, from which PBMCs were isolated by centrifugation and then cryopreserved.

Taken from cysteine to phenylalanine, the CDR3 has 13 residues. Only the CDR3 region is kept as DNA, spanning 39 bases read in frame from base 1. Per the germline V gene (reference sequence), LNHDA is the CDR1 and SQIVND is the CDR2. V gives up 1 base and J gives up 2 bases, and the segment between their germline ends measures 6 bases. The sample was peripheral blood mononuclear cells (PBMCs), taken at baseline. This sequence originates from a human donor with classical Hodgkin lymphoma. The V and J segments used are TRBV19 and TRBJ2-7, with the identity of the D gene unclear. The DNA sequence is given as TGTGCCAGTAGTATAGCGGAAACCTACGAGCAGTACTTC. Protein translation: CASSIAETYEQYF. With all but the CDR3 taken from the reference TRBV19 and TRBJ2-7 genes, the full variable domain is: DGGITQSPKYLFRKEGQNVTLSCEQNLNHDAMYWYRQDPGQGLRLIYYSQIVNDFQKGDIAEGYSVSREKKESFPLTVTSAQKNPTAFYLCASSIAETYEQYFGPGTRLTVT.